Sequencing of this TCR beta chain was carried out in a study of patients and donors after allogeneic stem cell transplantation. TCRdb processed the RT-PCR reads anew with MiXCR; each CDR3 protein has one entry. The sample contains under 35,000 distinct CDR3 sequences, around 33% of which appear only once. This clonotype turned up a few times. This CDR3 is 16 amino acids long. The germline gives CDR1 SEHNR, CDR2 FQNEAQ (reference sequence). V dropped 2 bases and J dropped 5 bases, with 18 bases sitting between them. Sequenced: blood, either unsorted or a sorted T cell fraction (not recorded which). The V gene is TRBV7-9, the J gene TRBJ1-1; no definite D call. The sequence was obtained from a human donor who was either an allogeneic HSCT recipient or a stem cell or donor lymphocyte infusion donor (not recorded which). It is not recorded whose cells these are; they may come from a transplant donor. The chain's CDR3 is CASSLSTGIRWTEAFF. The CDR3 DNA reads as TGTGCCAGCAGCTTAAGTACGGGGATTCGTTGGACTGAAGCTTTCTTT.